In this sample, the clone carrying this T cell receptor (beta chain) turned up a few times. Its antigen remains unknown. The data originate from a study of T cell responses to AZD1222 COVID-19 vaccine. Pooled in the analysis were second doses at about 4 or about 12 weeks. Germline V gives CDR1 SGHNT, CDR2 YYREEE (reference sequence). The CDR3 extends over 13 amino acids. Trimming left V 0 bases short and J 5 bases short, with 6 bases between. Findings of the study overall: With two AZD1222 doses given, Spike-specific TCR breadth and depth both rose. Clonal diversity was possibly underestimated, and the donors were mostly white British, with more females.

Some clones are missing from TCRdb's copy, which holds only in-frame ones; the method was immunoSEQ multiplex PCR. Here the sample spans approximately 96,000 clones, 75% to 95% being singletons. Sequences were derived from peripheral blood, sampled 28 days after the second AZD1222 dose. This receptor was identified in an adult who received the AZD1222 COVID-19 vaccine. The V call is TRBV5-4, the J call TRBJ2-4, with D tentatively TRBD1 (6 bases). CDR3 nucleotides: TGTGCCAGCAGCTTGGGACAGGAAAACATTCAGTACTTC. Its protein product is CASSLGQENIQYF.